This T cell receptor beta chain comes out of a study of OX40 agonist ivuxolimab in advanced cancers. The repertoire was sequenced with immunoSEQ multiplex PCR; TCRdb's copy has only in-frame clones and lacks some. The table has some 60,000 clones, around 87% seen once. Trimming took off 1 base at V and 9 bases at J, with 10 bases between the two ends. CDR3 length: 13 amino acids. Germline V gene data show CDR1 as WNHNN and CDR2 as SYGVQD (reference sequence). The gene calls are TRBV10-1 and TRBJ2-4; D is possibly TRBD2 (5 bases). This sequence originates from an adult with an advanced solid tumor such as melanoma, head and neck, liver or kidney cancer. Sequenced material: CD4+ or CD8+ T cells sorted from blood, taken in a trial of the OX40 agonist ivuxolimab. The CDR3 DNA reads TGCGCCAGCAGTGAGTACCGACTAAGCATTCAGTACTTC. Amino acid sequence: CASSEYRLSIQYF.